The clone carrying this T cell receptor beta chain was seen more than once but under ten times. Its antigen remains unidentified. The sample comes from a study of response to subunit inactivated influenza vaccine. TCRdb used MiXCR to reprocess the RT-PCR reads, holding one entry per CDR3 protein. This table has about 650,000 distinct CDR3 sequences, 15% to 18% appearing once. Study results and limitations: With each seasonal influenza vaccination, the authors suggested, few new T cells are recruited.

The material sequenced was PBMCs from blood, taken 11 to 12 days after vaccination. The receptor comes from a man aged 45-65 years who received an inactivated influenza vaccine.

The CDR3 spells CASSPSGRGGYEQFF. The CDR3 bases are TGTGCCAGCAGCCCCAGCGGGAGGGGTGGCTATGAGCAGTTCTTC. This sequence joins TRBV3-1 and TRBJ2-1; 10 bases are shared with TRBD2. Germline V gene sequence: CDR1 LGHDT, CDR2 YNNKEL (reference sequence). V was clipped by 4 bases and J by 8 bases; unmatched bases: 8. The CDR3 covers 15 residues.